A selection of T cell receptor beta chains follows, all from one sample in a study of blood T cell repertoires in COVID-19. Assay used: immunoSEQ multiplex PCR; TCRdb lists only in-frame clones, some missing. The data show around 240,000 clones, 82% seen once. The sequencing sample was made of peripheral blood. The receptors originated from a woman aged 80 or older with acute or convalescent COVID-19. The CDR3 runs from the conserved cysteine through the conserved F or W.

v_call | cdr3_aa
TRBV2 | CASSDRGLANYGYTF
TRBV5-6 | CASSLRQDPYEQYF
TRBV5-1 | CASSLVGGASTGELFF
TRBV9 | CASSENDRDLLEEQYF
TRBV7-2 | CASSPQTGTRETQYF
TRBV6-5 | CASRGNPGQGFF
TRBV6-1 | CASQPSGYNEQFF
TRBV5-1 | CASSPGHFRGDTEAFF
TRBV19 | CASSGTGGKVGYTF
TRBV11-2 | CASSLVGGQTKQFF
TRBV6-2/TRBV6-3 | CASSPAEQRSYNEQFF
TRBV6-6 | CASSYGRDRDGYTF